The rows below give T cell receptor beta chains drawn from one sample of a study of early T cells in non-severe SARS-CoV-2 infection. TCRdb redid the calling of the 5' RACE reads with MiXCR, one entry per CDR3 protein. Among about 26,000 distinct CDR3 sequences listed, roughly 4.1% were seen once. Sequences were obtained from whole blood. Source of these receptors: an adult who was a healthcare worker with PCR-confirmed SARS-CoV-2 infection or an uninfected control (not recorded which). Each CDR3 is given with its conserved first and last residue. The D gene is left open where the match is weak. Rows give clone size only sometimes, using once, few, many, or a class for an expanded clone.

>TRBJ2-7|TRBD1|many|13|TRBV30
TGTGCCTGGAGTGAGGACAGGTCCTACGAGCAGTACTTC
CAWSEDRSYEQYF
>TRBJ1-1|.|many|14|TRBV7-2
TGTGCCAGCAGCTCTAACAGGGCGGGCACTGAAGCTTTCTTT
CASSSNRAGTEAFF
>TRBJ1-2|.|many|12|TRBV18
TGTGCCAGCTCACCAGGCGGCTATGGCTACACCTTC
CASSPGGYGYTF
>TRBJ2-5|TRBD1|many|15|TRBV7-9
TGTGCCAGCAGCGGGACAGGGGGCTTAAGAGAGACCCAGTACTTC
CASSGTGGLRETQYF
>TRBJ1-2|.|many|13|TRBV28
TGTGCCAGCTTGAGCGGCACTAACTATGGCTACACCTTC
CASLSGTNYGYTF
>TRBJ2-3|.|.|15|TRBV7-2
TGTGCCAGCAGCTTAGGTCCGGTGGGCACAGATACGCAGTATTTT
CASSLGPVGTDTQYF
>TRBJ1-2|.|many|11|TRBV28
TGTGCCAGCTTCAGGGACTATGGCTACACCTTC
CASFRDYGYTF
>TRBJ2-7|TRBD1|many|14|TRBV7-9
TGTGCCAGCAGCCTGACAGGGTCTTCCTACGAGCAGTACTTC
CASSLTGSSYEQYF
>TRBJ2-7|.|many|15|TRBV12-3/TRBV12-4
TGTGCCAGCAGTCCTCCCCCACAGGGAACCTACGAGCAGTACTTC
CASSPPPQGTYEQYF
>TRBJ2-2|.|many|14|TRBV11-3
TGTGCCAGCAGCTTAGTAAGCGGGACCGGGGAGCTGTTTTTT
CASSLVSGTGELFF
>TRBJ1-2|TRBD1|many|13|TRBV30
TGTGCCTGGACACAGGGGGACCGTCTCGGCTACACCTTC
CAWTQGDRLGYTF
>TRBJ2-7|TRBD1|many|15|TRBV25-1
TGTGCCAGCAGCCTTCGGGACAGGGGTTCCCACGAGCAGTACTTC
CASSLRDRGSHEQYF
>TRBJ2-7|.|many|13|TRBV7-9
TGTGCCAGCAGCCCAGGAGGGGGTTTCGAGCAGTACTTC
CASSPGGGFEQYF
>TRBJ1-6|TRBD1|many|14|TRBV6-5
TGTGCCAGCAGGGGACAGGGGGCTAATTCACCCCTCCACTTT
CASRGQGANSPLHF
>TRBJ2-3|.|.|13|TRBV7-9
TGTGCCAGCAGGTACATCTTTGGGGATACGCAGTATTTT
CASRYIFGDTQYF
>TRBJ2-5|.|many|12|TRBV7-6
TGTGCCAGCAGCTTGGAGGTGGAGACCCAGTACTTC
CASSLEVETQYF
>TRBJ1-3|.|many|14|TRBV7-2
TGTGCCAGCAGTTTAGGTCCCTCTGGAAACACCATATATTTT
CASSLGPSGNTIYF
>TRBJ2-7|.|.|13|TRBV30
TGTGCCTGGAGTGTACTGGGTTTAGACGAGCAGTACTTC
CAWSVLGLDEQYF
>TRBJ2-1|TRBD2|.|16|TRBV5-1
TGCGCCAGCAGTCCCCTTAGCGGGGGGTTTTACAATGAGCAGTTCTTC
CASSPLSGGFYNEQFF
>TRBJ2-1|.|many|13|TRBV20-1
TGCAGTGCTAGTGGCAGGACGCACAATGAGCAGTTCTTC
CSASGRTHNEQFF
>TRBJ2-1|TRBD1|once|15|TRBV29-1
TGCAGCGTTGACCCACAGGGGGCTTCCTACAATGAGCAGTTCTTC
CSVDPQGASYNEQFF
>TRBJ2-1|TRBD1|many|15|TRBV20-1
TGCAGTGCTAAAGGGGGCCTCAACTCCTACAATGAGCAGTTCTTC
CSAKGGLNSYNEQFF
>TRBJ1-1|.|few|15|TRBV18
TGTGCCAGCTCACCATGGGAGAATGAAAACACTGAAGCTTTCTTT
CASSPWENENTEAFF
>TRBJ1-2|.|many|14|TRBV6-5
TGTGCCAGCAGTGGGACACAACCTAACTATGGCTACACCTTC
CASSGTQPNYGYTF
>TRBJ2-3|.|.|13|TRBV7-9
TGTGCCAGCAGCTCCCGACTGCCCGATACGCAGTATTTT
CASSSRLPDTQYF